The 15 T cell receptor beta chains in this list originate from one sample, sequenced in a study of blood T cell repertoires in COVID-19. Profiling relied on immunoSEQ multiplex PCR, and the TCRdb table lists in-frame clones only, not all of them. The sample lists roughly 200,000 clones, 86% occurring once. Material: PBMCs or T cells enriched from blood (not recorded which). The receptor source for this set is a woman aged 35 to 49 in a cohort exposed to, infected with or recovered from COVID-19 (not recorded which).

The chain recombines TRBV5-1 with TRBJ2-1; TRBD1 matches at 7 bases. CDR3 length equals 13 residues. The V and J ends lost 4 bases and 7 bases, in that order; junction bases with no gene match: 5. Germline CDR1 and CDR2: SGHRS and YFSETQ. Here the CDR3 DNA reads TGCGCCAGCAGCCTACAGGGGTTGAATGAGCAGTTCTTC. It codes for CASSLQGLNEQFF.

This clone was recorded only once. This rearrangement joins TRBV7-2 to TRBJ2-6; D ambiguous. This CDR3 contains 15 residues. CDR1 is SGHTA, CDR2 FQGNSA, per germline. Trimming shortened V by 5 bases and J by 1 base, and 9 bases separated the two germline ends. The CDR3 coding sequence is TGTGCCAGCAGCCGGAGTCTGTCTGGGGCCAACGTCCTGACTTTC. Translation gives CASSRSLSGANVLTF.

This chain uses TRBV9 with TRBJ1-6, with 9 bases that match TRBD1. This CDR3 spans 14 amino acids. Germline V gives CDR1 SGDLS, CDR2 YYNGEE. The trim removed 7 bases at V and 8 bases at J, leaving 7 bases unmatched. CDR3 coding DNA: TGTGCCAGCGGATCGGACAGGGGCGATTCACCCCTCCACTTT. Its translation: CASGSDRGDSPLHF.

The V gene is TRBV6-5, the J gene TRBJ2-2; D might be TRBD2 (7 bases). Trimming cost V 4 bases and J 5 bases, with 14 bases left between them. This CDR3 has 15 amino acids. Germline CDR1 and CDR2: MNHEY and SVGAGI. The CDR3 reads CASSSTGGRTGELFF. CDR3 sequence (DNA): TGTGCCAGCAGTTCTACGGGGGGCAGAACCGGGGAGCTGTTTTTT.

This clone was seen a single time. This chain joins TRBV5-1 and TRBJ2-1, with 14 bases aligning to TRBD2. The CDR3 sequence is 16 residues long. V shed 4 bases and J 6 bases; nucleotides not matched to a gene: 6. Germline V CDR1 and CDR2: SGHRS, YFSETQ. The CDR3: CASSPTTSGRANEQFF. CDR3 DNA sequence: TGCGCCAGCAGCCCGACGACTAGCGGGAGGGCCAATGAGCAGTTCTTC. Supplemented by reference TRBV5-1 and TRBJ2-1, the full variable domain reads KAGVTQTPRYLIKTRGQQVTLSCSPISGHRSVSWYQQTPGQGLQFLFEYFSETQRNKGNFPGRFSGRQFSNSRSEMNVSTLELGDSALYLCASSPTTSGRANEQFFGPGTRLTVL.

The rearrangement links TRBV14 to TRBJ2-3; 7 bases agree with TRBD1. The CDR3 has 13 residues. The J segment lost 5 bases and the V segment lost 1 base, leaving 0 bases of the junction unmatched. Germline CDR1 and CDR2: SGHDN and FVKESK. The CDR3 coding sequence is TGTGCCAGCAGCCAAGCAGGGGGAGATACGCAGTATTTT. Translating it yields CASSQAGGDTQYF.

This clone came up once. The chain links TRBV7-9 to TRBJ2-1; 7 nucleotides line up with TRBD2. J gave up 3 bases and V 5 bases, and 7 bases lay outside the gene matches. Germline CDR1 SEHNR, CDR2 FQNEAQ (reference sequence). The CDR3 runs 15 residues. As DNA, the CDR3 is TGTGCCAGCAGCGCCCCGGGACTACTCTACAATGAGCAGTTCTTC. Protein: CASSAPGLLYNEQFF.

The DNA for the CDR3 is TGCGCCAGCAGCCAAGAGGCAGGGGAAGAGACCCAGTACTTC. Protein product: CASSQEAGEETQYF. The rearrangement uses TRBV4-1 and TRBJ2-5, with D possibly being TRBD1 (6 bases). V shed 0 bases and J shed 3 bases, with 8 bases lying between them. Germline CDR1 reads MGHRA; CDR2 reads YSYEKL. The CDR3 runs to 14 residues.

This chain connects TRBV11-3 to TRBJ2-1, with 7 bases lining up with TRBD2. The CDR3 spans 15 residues. With 6 bases clipped from V and 0 bases from J, the junction kept 5 bases outside the gene matches. Looked up from germline, CDR1 is SGHNT and CDR2 is YENEEA. The DNA of the CDR3 is TGTGCCAGCAGTAGGGGCGGGAGCTCCTACAATGAGCAGTTCTTC. It encodes CASSRGGSSYNEQFF.

Note on this clone: Other DNA sequences in the same sample also yield this CDR3. The chain carries TRBV7-2 and TRBJ1-1; a possible D gene is TRBD1 (5 bases). Deletions cut 3 bases from V and 1 base from J, with 9 bases between. Germline CDR1 reads SGHTA; CDR2 reads FQGNSA. The CDR3 is 14 amino acids. The CDR3 DNA reads as TGTGCCAGCAGCTTTTCTACAGGGAACACTGAAGCTTTCTTT. Translated, it gives CASSFSTGNTEAFF.

This chain connects TRBV10-3 to TRBJ1-2; TRBD1 matches 9 bases. V lost 4 bases and J lost 3; bases outside the gene matches: 3. CDR1 and CDR2 from the germline V gene are ENHRY and SYGVKD. This CDR3 comprises 14 residues. The CDR3 nucleotides are TGTGCCATCAGTGGGCGGACAGGGGACTATGGCTACACCTTC. Its translation: CAISGRTGDYGYTF.

V usage is TRBV28 and J usage is TRBJ1-5, with a weak D call TRBD1 (6 bases). The ends were cut back, 4 bases at V and 6 bases at J, with 25 bases in the middle. The CDR3 totals 18 residues. Germline V lookup: CDR1 MDHEN, CDR2 SYDVKM. The CDR3 spells CASSSQGFGVSRSQPQHF. DNA for the CDR3: TGTGCCAGCAGTTCACAGGGTTTCGGAGTCTCTCGGAGTCAGCCCCAGCATTTT.

The chain employs TRBV4-2 and TRBJ2-7; D is unresolved. Germline values: CDR1 LGHNA, CDR2 YNFKEQ. The CDR3 is 13 residues long. Trimming stripped 0 bases from V and 1 base from J, with 4 bases between. Written as DNA, the CDR3 is TGTGCCAGCAGCCAAGACATTTCCTACGAGCAGTACTTC. Its protein product is CASSQDISYEQYF.

The chain is built from TRBV28 and TRBJ1-6, with TRBD1 matching over 7 bases. Germline-derived CDR1 and CDR2 are MDHEN and SYDVKM. CDR3 size: 15 residues. Losses at the gene ends were 3 bases for V and 4 bases for J; bases not matched to a gene: 3. CDR3: CASSFQGQYNSPLHF. The CDR3 DNA reads TGTGCCAGCAGTTTCCAGGGACAGTATAATTCACCCCTCCACTTT.

Worth noting for this clone: A read error may produce the germline difference seen at one junction end. The chain joins TRBV16 to TRBJ1-2; 10 positions match TRBD1. The CDR3 totals 15 residues. Germline V gene sequence: CDR1 KGHSY, CDR2 FQNENV. The CDR3 DNA reads as TGTGCCAGCAGCGAATCGACAGGGGGCGGCTATGGCTACACCTTC. It codes for CASSESTGGGYGYTF. The full variable domain, its missing parts supplied by reference TRBV16 and TRBJ1-2, is GEEVAQTPKHLVRGEGQKAKLYCAPIKGHSYVFWYQQVLKNEFKFLISFQNENVFDETGMPKERFSAKCLPNSPCSLEIQATKLEDSAVYFCASSESTGGGYGYTFGSGTRLTVV.